What follows describes a single T cell receptor (beta chain). This specimen comes from a study of blood T cell repertoires in COVID-19. Assay used: immunoSEQ multiplex PCR; TCRdb lists only in-frame clones, some missing. The table records more than 150,000 clones, around 80% of them present only once. Adults between about 18 and 95 years of age took part from more than 20 US areas. The CDR3 loop spans 14 amino acids. V was clipped by 7 bases and J by 2 bases, with 9 bases between them. CDR1 is MDHEN, CDR2 SYDVKM, per germline. The specimen sequenced was PBMCs or T cells enriched from blood (not recorded which). The chain uses TRBV28 and TRBJ1-6, with D hard to call. This clonotype originated in a man aged 55 to 69 who had been exposed to COVID-19. CDR3 coding DNA: TGTGCCAGCACCCCGAGGGCCTATAATTCACCCCTCCACTTT. Its translation is CASTPRAYNSPLHF. Complete variable domain (other parts from reference TRBV28 and TRBJ1-6): DVKVTQSSRYLVKRTGEKVFLECVQDMDHENMFWYRQDPGLGLRLIYFSYDVKMKEKGDIPEGYSVSREKKERFSLILESASTNQTSMYLCASTPRAYNSPLHFGNGTRLTVT.